The clone carrying this T cell receptor beta chain was counted only a few times. The data were obtained in a study of blood T cells in healthy people across ages. The CDR3 is made up of 18 amino acids. Losses at the gene ends were 3 bases for V and 2 bases for J; bases not matched to a gene: 13. Looked up from germline, CDR1 is LNHNV and CDR2 is YYDKDF (reference sequence). Together with a sample-barcoded 5' primer, a J-beta primer mix was included in a second PCR lasting about 6 to 11 cycles. TCRdb ran MiXCR on the 5' RACE reads and lists one entry per CDR3 protein. The sample has about 590,000 distinct CDR3 sequences, approximately 30% seen once.

Sequencing was performed on blood. The genes are TRBV15 and TRBJ2-3; 8 nucleotides line up with TRBD2. The clonotype was recovered from a woman of 80 years or more in good health. The CDR3 DNA reads TGTGCCACCAGCAGCTCCGGTCGGGGGGGGGTTCTCACAGATACGCAGTATTTT. Encoded protein: CATSSSGRGGVLTDTQYF.